The T cell receptor (beta chain) under discussion was sequenced for a study of blood T cell repertoires in COVID-19. Study context: Spain, Italy and the United States supplied samples that represented acute and convalescent COVID-19. Sources were T cells, B-cell-depleted T cells, or PBMCs; the material itself was cDNA or gDNA.

Original methodology: Estimates of nucleated cell counts were drawn from the amplification of reference gene primers. The table came from immunoSEQ multiplex PCR; TCRdb's copy has only in-frame clones and leaves some out. V, J and clone size reflect that table, while D and trimming were determined from the DNA. The repertoire consists of approximately 350,000 clones, with roughly 89% occurring once and the leading ten covering around 3.5%. The source of this sequence is a woman aged 18-29 years who had recovered from COVID-19. Input material: peripheral blood.

DNA for the CDR3: TGTGCCTCCGACAGCTCTGGGGCCAACGTCCTGACTTTC. This translates into CASDSSGANVLTF. V is TRBV30 and J is TRBJ2-6, with D possibly TRBD1 on 5 matching bases. The CDR3 is 13 residues long. The V end was cut by 7 bases, the J end by 0 bases, with 7 bases between. Germline values: CDR1 GTSNPN, CDR2 SVGIG (reference sequence).